This T cell receptor beta chain originates from a study of CD8 T cells in Susac syndrome. An amount of RNA that ranged from roughly 0.45 to 1 ug was reverse transcribed with random hexamers. Amplification of TCR beta CDR3 used immunoSEQ multiplex PCR across 54 Vbeta and 13 Jbeta. One entry per CDR3 protein results from TCRdb running MiXCR on the immunoSEQ multiplex PCR reads. The table has 330,000 or so distinct CDR3 sequences, almost 85% seen once. CD8+ and CD4+ T cells taken from blood had their TCR beta sequenced. It was treatment-naive patients with stable or active relapsing-remitting disease who made up the multiple sclerosis controls. TEMRA cells were FACS-enriched, with CD8+ and CD4+ T cells isolated negatively. V was pared by 1 base and J by 8 bases, with 4 bases of the junction left unmatched. The CDR3 spans 14 residues. The germline CDR1 and CDR2 sequences are LNHNV and YYDKDF (reference sequence).

Input material: CD8+ T cells from PBMCs. V and J are TRBV15 and TRBJ2-1, with 8 bases aligning to TRBD2. The receptor's source is a human donor with multiple sclerosis. The DNA of the CDR3 is TGTGCCACCAGCAGAGGGACACTAGCGGATGAGCAGTTCTTC. Amino acid sequence: CATSRGTLADEQFF.